The present T cell receptor beta chain was sequenced within a study of blood T cell repertoires in COVID-19. Study-wide context: There were acute and convalescent COVID-19 samples, and they came from the United States, Italy and Spain. PBMCs, B-cell-depleted T cells, or T cells provided the cDNA or gDNA that made up the material.

Trimming left V 0 bases short and J 9 bases short, with 5 bases between. The CDR3 loop spans 12 amino acids. CDR1 is SGHNT and CDR2 is YENEEA in the germline V gene. Original processing methods: It was from reference gene primer amplification that nucleated cell counts were estimated. Assay: immunoSEQ multiplex PCR; the TCRdb copy retains only in-frame clones and omits some. V and J calls and clone size are those listed in that table; D and trimming were worked out from the DNA. The table has around 250,000 clones, about 80% seen once. The source material was peripheral blood. The chain recombines TRBV11-3 with TRBJ2-2; D is unclear. The clonotype comes from a man aged 30 to 39 who had recovered from COVID-19. The DNA of the CDR3 is TGTGCCAGCAGCTTAGATCAAAGGGAGCTGTTTTTT. Its protein product is CASSLDQRELFF.